The rows below give T cell receptor beta chains drawn from one sample of a study of blood T cell repertoires in COVID-19. Assay: immunoSEQ multiplex PCR; the TCRdb copy retains only in-frame clones and omits some. The sample contains about 160,000 clones, more than 80% of which appear only once. Specimen: peripheral blood. The source is a human donor in a cohort sampled during active COVID-19. Both conserved end residues are part of each CDR3. D genes are given only for firm matches. Rows may omit the clone size; those that give it use once, few, many or a size class.

NA	NA	TRBV21-1	TRBJ1-1	CASNTIADRASFMNTEAFF	TGTGCCAGCAACACAATTGCGGACAGGGCGTCCTTTATGAACACTGAAGCTTTCTTT
NA	NA	TRBV27	TRBJ1-4	CASSLIGRRTTEKLFF	TGTGCCAGCAGTTTAATAGGGCGAAGGACAACCGAAAAACTGTTTTTT
NA	NA	TRBV5-8	TRBJ2-3	CASSLSGGLTQYF	TGTGCCAGCAGCTTGTCGGGGGGCCTTACGCAGTATTTT
TRBD2	NA	TRBV7-6	TRBJ2-2	CASSPPRTSGGLGSNTGELFF	TGTGCCAGCAGCCCCCCCAGGACTAGCGGGGGGTTGGGATCGAACACCGGGGAGCTGTTTTTT
TRBD2	NA	TRBV5-4	TRBJ2-7	CASSPLAGGTYEQYF	TGTGCCAGCAGCCCACTAGCGGGGGGGACCTACGAGCAGTACTTC
TRBD1	few	TRBV5-6	TRBJ2-7	CASSWGQNEQYF	TGTGCCAGCAGCTGGGGACAGAACGAGCAGTACTTC
NA	many	TRBV5-6	TRBJ2-3	CASRGTGDSTTDTQYF	TGTGCCAGCAGGGGGACCGGGGACTCCACCACAGATACGCAGTATTTT
NA	NA	TRBV6-2/TRBV6-3	TRBJ1-1	CASSVKRLNTEAFF	TGTGCCAGCAGTGTTAAGAGGTTGAACACTGAAGCTTTCTTT
NA	NA	TRBV4-1	TRBJ1-2	CASSQGLSGIWNGYTF	TGCGCCAGCAGCCAAGGTTTGTCAGGGATCTGGAATGGCTACACCTTC
NA	NA	TRBV6-5	TRBJ2-7	CASGQSVNEQYF	TGTGCCAGCGGACAGAGCGTAAACGAGCAGTACTTC
NA	NA	TRBV5-6	TRBJ2-1	CASSLEASTNEQFF	TGTGCCAGCAGCTTGGAGGCTAGCACCAATGAGCAGTTCTTC
TRBD2	NA	TRBV11-2	TRBJ2-7	CASSPGGSYEQYF	TGTGCCAGCAGCCCGGGGGGTTCGTACGAGCAGTACTTC
TRBD2	NA	TRBV6-1	TRBJ2-3	CASSELGGRVQADTQYF	TGTGCCAGCAGTGAATTAGGCGGGAGGGTTCAGGCAGATACGCAGTATTTT
TRBD1	NA	TRBV15	TRBJ1-5	CATSRDPGGNQPQHF	TGTGCCACCAGCAGGGACCCAGGGGGAAATCAGCCCCAGCATTTT
TRBD1	few	TRBV19	TRBJ1-4	CASSLDRALFF	TGTGCCAGTAGCCTGGACAGGGCACTGTTTTTT
NA	NA	TRBV7-9	TRBJ1-2	CASSLVDSHGYTF	TGTGCCAGCAGCTTAGTGGACAGCCATGGCTACACCTTC
NA	NA	TRBV9	TRBJ2-3	CASSSTTREDTQYF	TGTGCCAGCAGCTCCACAACTAGGGAGGATACGCAGTATTTT
NA	few	TRBV7-9	TRBJ2-1	CASSLGSGSYNEQFF	TGTGCCAGCAGCTTGGGGAGCGGCTCCTACAATGAGCAGTTCTTC
TRBD2	NA	TRBV7-3	TRBJ2-1	CASSSGLAGPNEQFF	TGTGCCAGCAGCTCGGGACTAGCGGGCCCAAATGAGCAGTTCTTC
NA	NA	TRBV18	TRBJ2-3	CASSISLNRGTDTQYF	TGTGCCAGCTCAATCTCACTAAACAGGGGCACAGATACGCAGTATTTT
TRBD1	once	TRBV18	TRBJ2-3	CASSPPGGGLTDTQYF	TGTGCCAGCTCACCACCAGGGGGCGGATTGACAGATACGCAGTATTTT
TRBD1	NA	TRBV5-1	TRBJ2-5	CASSLLGQGSGETQYF	TGCGCCAGCAGCTTACTGGGACAGGGTTCGGGGGAGACCCAGTACTTC